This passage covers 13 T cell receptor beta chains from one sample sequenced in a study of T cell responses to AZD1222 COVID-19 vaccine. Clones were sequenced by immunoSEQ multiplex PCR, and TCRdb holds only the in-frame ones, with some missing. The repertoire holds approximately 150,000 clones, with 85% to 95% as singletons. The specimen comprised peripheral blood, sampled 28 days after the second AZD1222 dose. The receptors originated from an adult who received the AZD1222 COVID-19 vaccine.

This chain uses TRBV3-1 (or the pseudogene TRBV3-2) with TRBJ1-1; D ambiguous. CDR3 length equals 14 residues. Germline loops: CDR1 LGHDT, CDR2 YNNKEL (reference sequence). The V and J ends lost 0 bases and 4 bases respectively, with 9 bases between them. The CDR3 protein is CASSQEAGSTEAFF. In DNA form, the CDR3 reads TGTGCCAGCAGCCAAGAAGCCGGAAGCACTGAAGCTTTCTTT.

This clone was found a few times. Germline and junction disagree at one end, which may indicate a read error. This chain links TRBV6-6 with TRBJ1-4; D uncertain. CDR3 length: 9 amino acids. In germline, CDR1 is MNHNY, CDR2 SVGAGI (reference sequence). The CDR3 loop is CASSYSWGF. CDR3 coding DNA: TGTGCCAGCAGTTACTCCTGGGGATTT.

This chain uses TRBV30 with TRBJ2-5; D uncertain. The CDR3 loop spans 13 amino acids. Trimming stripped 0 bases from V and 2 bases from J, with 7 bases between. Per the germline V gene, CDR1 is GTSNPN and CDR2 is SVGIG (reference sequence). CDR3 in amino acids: CAWSVLFQETQYF. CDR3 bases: TGTGCCTGGAGTGTACTATTTCAAGAGACCCAGTACTTC. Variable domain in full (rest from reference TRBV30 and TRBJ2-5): SQTIHQWPATLVQPVGSPLSLECTVEGTSNPNLYWYRQAAGRGLQLLFYSVGIGQISSEVPQNLSASRPQDRQFILSSKKLLLSDSGFYLCAWSVLFQETQYFGPGTRLLVL.

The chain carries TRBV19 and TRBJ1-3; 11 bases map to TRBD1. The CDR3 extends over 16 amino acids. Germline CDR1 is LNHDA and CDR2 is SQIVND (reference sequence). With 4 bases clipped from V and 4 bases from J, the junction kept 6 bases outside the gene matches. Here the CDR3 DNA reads TGTGCCAGTAGTAAGGACAGGGGGCCGACAGGAAACACCATATATTTT. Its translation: CASSKDRGPTGNTIYF.

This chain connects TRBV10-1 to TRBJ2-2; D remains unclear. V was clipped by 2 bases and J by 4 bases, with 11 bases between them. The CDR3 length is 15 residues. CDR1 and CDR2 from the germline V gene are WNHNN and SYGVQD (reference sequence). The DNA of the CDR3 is TGCGCCAGCAGTGAGGGCAGCGAAGGCACCGGGGAGCTGTTTTTT. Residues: CASSEGSEGTGELFF.

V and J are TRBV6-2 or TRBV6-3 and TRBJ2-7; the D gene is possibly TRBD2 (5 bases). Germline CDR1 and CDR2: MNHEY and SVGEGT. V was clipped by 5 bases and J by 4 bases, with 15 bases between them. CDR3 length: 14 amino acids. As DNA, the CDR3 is TGTGCCAGCAGTCCACGAGGGCAGCTTTACGAGCAGTACTTC. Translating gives CASSPRGQLYEQYF.

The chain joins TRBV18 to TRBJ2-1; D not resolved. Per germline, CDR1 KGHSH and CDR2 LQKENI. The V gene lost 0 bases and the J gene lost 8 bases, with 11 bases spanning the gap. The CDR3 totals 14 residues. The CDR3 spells CASSPPGSVDEQFF. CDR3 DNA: TGTGCCAGCTCACCACCAGGGTCCGTCGATGAGCAGTTCTTC.

This CDR3 is CASSLGPGLWDYF. The CDR3 DNA follows: TGTGCCAGCAGCTTAGGGCCAGGGCTCTGGGATTACTTC. J is TRBJ2-7 and V is TRBV11-2; D may be TRBD1 (5 bases). CDR1 and CDR2 (germline): SGHAT, FQNNGV. CDR3 length equals 13 residues. V lost 1 base and J lost 13, with 17 bases in between.

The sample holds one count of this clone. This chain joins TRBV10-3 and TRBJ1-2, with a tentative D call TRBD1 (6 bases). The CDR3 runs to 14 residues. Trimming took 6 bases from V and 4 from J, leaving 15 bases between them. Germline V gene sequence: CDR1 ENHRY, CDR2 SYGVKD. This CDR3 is CAISPGAESYGYTF. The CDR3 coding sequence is TGTGCCATCAGCCCAGGGGCGGAGAGCTATGGCTACACCTTC.

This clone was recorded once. The CDR3 nucleotides are TGTGCCAGCTCACCAACTGCGGTGCCGGGCCAAGGGGGCTACACCTTC. Protein: CASSPTAVPGQGGYTF. The rearrangement links TRBV18 to TRBJ1-2; D ambiguous. With 2 bases removed from V and 8 bases from J, the gap between germline ends came to 21 bases. The CDR3 contains 16 residues. Looked up from germline, CDR1 is KGHSH and CDR2 is LQKENI.

CDR3 coding DNA: TGTGCCAGCTCGGTGAACTACAATGAGCAGTTCTTC. As protein: CASSVNYNEQFF. V is TRBV2 and J is TRBJ2-1; D is undetermined. V lost 8 bases to trimming and J lost 3 bases, with 8 bases between them. The CDR3 contains 12 residues. CDR1 and CDR2 (germline): SNHLY, FYNNEI.

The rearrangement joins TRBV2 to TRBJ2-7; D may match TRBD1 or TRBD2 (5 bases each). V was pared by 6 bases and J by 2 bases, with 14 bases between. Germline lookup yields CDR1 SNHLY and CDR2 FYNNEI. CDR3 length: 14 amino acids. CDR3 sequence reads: CASRFRDGTYEQYF. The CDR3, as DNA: TGTGCCAGCAGGTTCCGGGACGGGACCTACGAGCAGTACTTC. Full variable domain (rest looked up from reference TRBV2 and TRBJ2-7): EPEVTQTPSHQVTQMGQEVILRCVPISNHLYFYWYRQILGQKVEFLVSFYNNEISEKSEIFDDQFSVERPDGSNFTLKIRSTKLEDSAMYFCASRFRDGTYEQYFGPGTRLTVT.

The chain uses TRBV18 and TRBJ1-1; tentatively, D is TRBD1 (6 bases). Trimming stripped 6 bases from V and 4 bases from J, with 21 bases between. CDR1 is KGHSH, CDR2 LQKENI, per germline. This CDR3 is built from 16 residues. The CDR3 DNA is TGTGCCAGCTCCCAGGGACAAATTACTAGGGGCACTGAAGCTTTCTTT. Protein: CASSQGQITRGTEAFF. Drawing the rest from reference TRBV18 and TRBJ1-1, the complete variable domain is NAGVMQNPRHLVRRRGQEARLRCSPMKGHSHVYWYRQLPEEGLKFMVYLQKENIIDESGMPKERFSAEFPKEGPSILRIQQVVRGDSAAYFCASSQGQITRGTEAFFGQGTRLTVV.